The clone carrying this TCR beta chain was counted a single time. It was with 60 Vbeta and 13 Jbeta primers that the PCR ran. Some clones are missing from TCRdb's copy, which holds only in-frame ones; the method was immunoSEQ multiplex PCR. The table records about 160,000 clones, around 79% of them present only once. The data stem from a study of cytomegalovirus exposure and HLA in healthy donors. In germline, CDR1 is SGHAT, CDR2 FQNNGV. V dropped 4 bases and J dropped 8 bases, with 11 bases sitting between them. There are 12 residues in the CDR3. The clonotype originates from a man in his forties or fifties in good health and CMV-seronegative. Specimen: PBMCs. The V and J genes are TRBV11-2 and TRBJ1-2; tentatively, D is TRBD1 (6 bases). The CDR3 sequence is CASSSGGGGYTF. CDR3 nucleotides: TGTGCCAGCAGCTCGGGGGGCGGCGGCTACACCTTC.